The sequence of this T cell receptor (beta chain) was determined in a study of blood T cells in healthy people across ages. PCR was performed a second time for roughly 7 to 11 cycles using a sample-barcoded 5' primer and a J-beta primer mix. MiXCR, applied by TCRdb to the 5' RACE reads, yields one record per CDR3 protein. The repertoire holds 750,000 to 950,000 distinct CDR3 sequences, with about 29% as singletons. This clonotype was found once. The CDR3 has 15 residues. J gave up 10 bases and V 9 bases, and 13 bases lay outside the gene matches. Germline V gives CDR1 SGHTA, CDR2 FQGTGA. These same data were also listed under a study on T cells of mothers and their children.

Sequenced material: blood. This TCR came from a woman aged 40 to 50 in good health. The chain has TRBV7-3 and TRBJ2-1; 12 positions agree with TRBD2. The CDR3 loop reads CARKTSGGRSYEQFF. The CDR3 coding sequence is TGTGCCAGAAAGACTAGCGGGGGTCGCTCCTACGAGCAGTTCTTC.